These T cell receptor beta chains were read from a single sample in a study of CD8 T cells in ankylosing spondylitis. From the 5' RACE reads, TCRdb called clonotypes with MiXCR, one entry per CDR3 protein. Here the sample spans about 260,000 distinct CDR3 sequences, around 18% being singletons. Material for sequencing was blood, either unsorted or a sorted T cell fraction (not recorded which). The receptors derive from a male donor with ankylosing spondylitis or in good health (not recorded which). CDR3s include the opening cysteine and the closing phenylalanine or tryptophan.

V: TRBV5-1
J: TRBJ2-1
CDR3: CASSATSGGASYNEQFF

V: TRBV20-1
J: TRBJ1-1
CDR3: CSAGQGSSTEAFF

V: TRBV7-8
J: TRBJ2-4
CDR3: CASSLDGRVNIQYF

V: TRBV3-1
J: TRBJ1-2
CDR3: CASSPTRSAYGYTF

V: TRBV24-1
J: TRBJ1-1
CDR3: CATSDRTGGNTEAFF

V: TRBV2
J: TRBJ1-5
CDR3: CASSSTYDRASNKLQHF

V: TRBV5-1
J: TRBJ2-3
CDR3: CASSKRAPSTDTQYF

V: TRBV12-3/TRBV12-4
J: TRBJ2-5
CDR3: CASSLSAGSETQYF

V: TRBV20-1
J: TRBJ1-5
CDR3: CSARASGGSANQPQHF

V: TRBV27
J: TRBJ2-3
CDR3: CASSSRPAGGYTDTQYF

V: TRBV12-3/TRBV12-4
J: TRBJ2-3
CDR3: CASGVGRRPTDTQYF

V: TRBV3-1
J: TRBJ2-3
CDR3: CASSQGDRVSGDTQYF

V: TRBV29-1
J: TRBJ2-1
CDR3: CSVARLAGRNEQFF

V: TRBV28
J: TRBJ2-3
CDR3: CASSPQSGTVSTDTQYF

V: TRBV5-1
J: TRBJ2-2
CDR3: CASSPGTSSTGELFF

V: TRBV6-4
J: TRBJ1-1
CDR3: CASSEIMSLVTEAFF

V: TRBV6-1
J: TRBJ1-1
CDR3: CASSRQGADTEAFF

V: TRBV20-1
J: TRBJ1-1
CDR3: CTVQGMGNTEAFF

V: TRBV5-8
J: TRBJ1-2
CDR3: CASTHLGANYGYTF

V: TRBV20-1
J: TRBJ2-3
CDR3: CSGLWSTDTQYF

V: TRBV20-1
J: TRBJ1-2
CDR3: CSARGLSSSYTF

V: TRBV7-8
J: TRBJ1-6
CDR3: CASSLAGRNSYNSPLHF

V: TRBV4-1
J: TRBJ2-1
CDR3: CASSHPRTSGRTNSYNEQFF

V: TRBV7-9
J: TRBJ2-5
CDR3: CASSQSRVETQYF

V: TRBV12-3/TRBV12-4
J: TRBJ2-5
CDR3: CASSLEGAGGPETQYF

V: TRBV2
J: TRBJ1-1
CDR3: CASSELIMNTEAFF

V: TRBV6-4
J: TRBJ1-5
CDR3: CASSGMAGGPPQHF

V: TRBV7-3
J: TRBJ1-1
CDR3: CASSLTRSRARMNTEAFF

V: TRBV6-1
J: TRBJ2-3
CDR3: CASSPQVPGLAGPRDYF

V: TRBV7-3
J: TRBJ2-1
CDR3: CASSLQREGNEQFF

V: TRBV4-1
J: TRBJ2-2
CDR3: CASSQGTGGDGELFF

V: TRBV3-1
J: TRBJ1-1
CDR3: CASSQVSGPRNTEAFF

V: TRBV24-1
J: TRBJ2-1
CDR3: CATSEAGTGSYNEQFF